The rows below give T cell receptor beta chains drawn from one sample of a study of CD8 T cells in ankylosing spondylitis. TCRdb called the 5' RACE reads again in MiXCR, with one record for every CDR3 protein. In the table there are about 800,000 distinct CDR3 sequences, about 11% of which are singletons. Sequences were obtained from blood, either unsorted or a sorted T cell fraction (not recorded which). The source is a male donor with ankylosing spondylitis. The CDR3 runs from the conserved cysteine through the conserved F or W. The D gene is left open where the match is weak. Size values are once, few and many counts, or a class for expanded clones, and some rows have none.

-	TRBV4-1	TRBD2	TRBJ2-7	CASSRQREIYEQYF	TGCGCCAGCAGCCGGCAGCGGGAGATCTACGAGCAGTACTTC
-	TRBV10-3	TRBD2	TRBJ2-7	CAISGLAGGYYEQYF	TGTGCCATCAGCGGACTAGCGGGAGGGTACTACGAGCAGTACTTC
few	TRBV7-2	-	TRBJ2-7	CASSAREGREQYF	TGTGCCAGCAGCGCCCGGGAAGGACGCGAGCAGTACTTC
many	TRBV7-2	-	TRBJ2-2	CASSSQGTLNTGELFF	TGTGCCAGCAGTTCGCAGGGGACCCTGAACACCGGGGAGCTGTTTTTT
few	TRBV5-1	-	TRBJ1-4	CASSNLGTDEKLFF	TGCGCCAGCAGCAACCTAGGTACTGATGAAAAACTGTTTTTT
-	TRBV20-1	TRBD1	TRBJ1-2	CGQGPNYGYTF	TGCGGACAGGGGCCTAACTATGGCTACACCTTC
few	TRBV7-9	TRBD2	TRBJ2-3	CASSSSGGPDTQYF	TGTGCCAGCAGCTCTAGCGGGGGACCAGATACGCAGTATTTT
few	TRBV20-1	TRBD2	TRBJ2-1	CRAGGGAYNEQFF	TGCAGGGCCGGGGGGGGAGCCTACAATGAGCAGTTCTTC
few	TRBV12-3/TRBV12-4	-	TRBJ2-2	CASSLAPFMANTGELFF	TGTGCCAGCAGTTTAGCCCCGTTTATGGCGAACACCGGGGAGCTGTTTTTT
few	TRBV28	-	TRBJ2-3	CASTQGGGRDTQYF	TGTGCCAGCACCCAAGGGGGAGGGCGTGATACGCAGTATTTT
-	TRBV6-5	-	TRBJ2-1	CASSLVGAHEQFF	TGTGCCAGCAGTTTGGTGGGAGCTCATGAGCAGTTCTTC
-	TRBV20-1	-	TRBJ1-1	CSAGGRRAEAFF	TGCAGTGCCGGGGGACGGAGAGCCGAAGCTTTCTTT
few	TRBV24-1	-	TRBJ2-3	CATSDLVVSDTQYF	TGTGCCACCAGTGATCTGGTCGTATCAGATACGCAGTATTTT
-	TRBV28	TRBD2	TRBJ2-7	CASRIGGGGNEQYF	TGTGCCAGCAGGATTGGCGGGGGGGGGAACGAGCAGTACTTC
few	TRBV20-1	TRBD2	TRBJ2-3	CSAARLAVSTDTQYF	TGCAGTGCTGCCAGACTAGCGGTGAGCACAGATACGCAGTATTTT
few	TRBV30	-	TRBJ1-1	CAWSSPIGGGEAFF	TGTGCCTGGAGTTCCCCGATAGGGGGAGGTGAAGCTTTCTTT
few	TRBV7-2	-	TRBJ2-7	CASSLRQSNYEQYF	TGTGCCAGCAGCTTACGGCAATCTAACTACGAGCAGTACTTC
-	TRBV29-1	-	TRBJ1-2	CSVERARGYTF	TGCAGCGTTGAAAGGGCCAGAGGCTACACCTTC
once	TRBV5-4	TRBD1	TRBJ1-2	CASSPGGDSLWGYTF	TGTGCCAGCAGCCCCGGGGGGGACAGCCTTTGGGGCTACACCTTC
-	TRBV7-3	-	TRBJ1-2	CASSSGHQGRYTF	TGTGCCAGCAGCTCGGGCCATCAGGGTCGCTACACCTTC
few	TRBV3-1	-	TRBJ1-3	CASSRTAVGNTIYF	TGTGCCAGCAGTCGGACAGCGGTGGGAAACACCATATATTTT
few	TRBV5-1	-	TRBJ2-1	CASSLVTVTYNEQFF	TGCGCCAGCAGCTTGGTTACGGTTACCTACAATGAGCAGTTCTTC
-	TRBV18	-	TRBJ1-6	CASSFARGRNSPLHF	TGTGCCAGCTCGTTCGCTCGGGGTCGCAATTCACCCCTCCACTTT
-	TRBV10-3	TRBD2	TRBJ2-1	CAISPPIAGGPNEQFF	TGTGCCATCAGCCCTCCAATAGCGGGGGGGCCAAATGAGCAGTTCTTC